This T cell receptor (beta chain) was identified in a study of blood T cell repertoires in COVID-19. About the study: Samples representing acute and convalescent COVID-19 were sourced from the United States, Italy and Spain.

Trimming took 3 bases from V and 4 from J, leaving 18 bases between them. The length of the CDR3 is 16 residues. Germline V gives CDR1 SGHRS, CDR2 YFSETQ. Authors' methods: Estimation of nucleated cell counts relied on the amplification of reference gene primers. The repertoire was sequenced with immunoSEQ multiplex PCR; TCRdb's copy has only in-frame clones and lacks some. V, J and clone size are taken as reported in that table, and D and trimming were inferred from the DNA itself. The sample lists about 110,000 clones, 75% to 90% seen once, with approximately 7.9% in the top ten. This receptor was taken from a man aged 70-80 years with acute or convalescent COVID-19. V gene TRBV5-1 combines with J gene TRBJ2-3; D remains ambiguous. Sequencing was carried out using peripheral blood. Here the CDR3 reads CASSSSLPALSDTQYF. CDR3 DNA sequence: TGCGCCAGCAGCTCCTCACTACCTGCCCTTTCAGATACGCAGTATTTT.